Following are 19 T cell receptor beta chains from one sample sequenced in a study of cytomegalovirus exposure and HLA in healthy donors. 13 Jbeta primers and 60 Vbeta primers were used for the PCR. TCRdb keeps only in-frame clones here, not all; method: immunoSEQ multiplex PCR. The sample contains around 100,000 clones, 75% to 80% of which appear only once. The sample was PBMCs. The receptors derive from a man aged 55 to 69 in good health and CMV-seropositive.

CDR3 nucleotides: TGTGCCAGCAGCCAACTTGCCGCGAACACTGAAGCTTTCTTT. Protein product: CASSQLAANTEAFF. V is TRBV27 and J is TRBJ1-1; D gene ambiguous. The CDR3 is 14 residues long. V was clipped by 6 bases and J by 1 base, with 12 bases between them. Germline CDR1 MNHEY, CDR2 SMNVEV (reference sequence).

The chain combines TRBV5-1 with TRBJ2-2; D might be TRBD2 (5 bases). CDR3 length equals 14 residues. Germline-derived CDR1 and CDR2 are SGHRS and YFSETQ. V was shortened by 6 bases and J by 7 bases, with 16 bases between the two germline ends. CDR3 region: CASKADLGSGELFF. The CDR3 region has the DNA TGCGCCAGCAAAGCGGATCTCGGAAGCGGGGAGCTGTTTTTT.

V usage is TRBV2 and J usage is TRBJ2-7; 8 positions agree with TRBD1. The J segment lost 6 bases and the V segment lost 7 bases, leaving 11 bases of the junction unmatched. Germline loops: CDR1 SNHLY, CDR2 FYNNEI. This CDR3 contains 14 residues. CDR3 residues: CASTSGQGRREQYF. For the CDR3, the DNA is TGTGCCAGCACCTCCGGACAGGGTCGACGCGAGCAGTACTTC.

This clone was seen only once. The gene calls are TRBV19 and TRBJ2-7; D is ambiguous. V dropped 1 base and J dropped 1 base, with 14 bases sitting between them. The CDR3 loop spans 16 amino acids. The germline V gene has CDR1 LNHDA and CDR2 SQIVND (reference sequence). This CDR3 reads CASSIGWQEFSYEQYF. DNA for the CDR3: TGTGCCAGTAGTATAGGGTGGCAGGAATTTTCCTACGAGCAGTACTTC.

This chain uses TRBV7-9 with TRBJ1-4, with no clear D. The germline V gene has CDR1 SEHNR and CDR2 FQNEAQ (reference sequence). V gave up 5 bases and J gave up 7 bases, with 14 bases separating them. This CDR3 is 14 amino acids long. CDR3 DNA: TGTGCCAGCAGCCCAGCGGGGAGCGGTGAAAAACTGTTTTTT. It encodes CASSPAGSGEKLFF.

V and J are TRBV21-1 and TRBJ1-3. TRBV21-1 is given as a pseudogene. The CDR3 consists of 14 residues. The CDR3 DNA reads as TGTGCCACTTTCGCCGGGAGGTCGGGAAACACCATATATTTT. Translation gives CATFAGRSGNTIYF.

The rearrangement links TRBV25-1 to TRBJ2-7; TRBD1 aligns across 8 bases. Germline V CDR1 and CDR2: MGHDK, SYGVNS. The CDR3 contains 13 residues. The ends lost 6 bases at V and 3 bases at J; junction bases unmatched: 4. In nucleotides, the CDR3 is TGTGCCAGCAGAGGGACAGGTGGCTACGAGCAGTACTTC. Its translation is CASRGTGGYEQYF.

The gene calls are TRBV9 and TRBJ2-7; TRBD1 might be the D (6 bases). Trimming removed 4 bases from V and 3 bases from J, with 17 bases in between. The CDR3 sequence is 15 residues long. In germline, CDR1 is SGDLS, CDR2 YYNGEE. In DNA form, the CDR3 reads TGTGCCAGCAGCCCTACGGACAGCTCAAACTACGAGCAGTACTTC. Amino acids: CASSPTDSSNYEQYF.

This chain joins TRBV19 and TRBJ1-2, with TRBD1 matching 8 bases. Germline V CDR1 and CDR2: LNHDA, SQIVND (reference sequence). The V and J ends lost 7 bases and 4 bases, in that order; junction bases with no gene match: 8. The CDR3 loop spans 14 amino acids. CDR3 coding DNA: TGTGCCAGTACGTTACAGGGGGACGGCTATGGCTACACCTTC. Residues: CASTLQGDGYGYTF.

The J gene is TRBJ2-7, the V gene TRBV10-3, with D tentatively TRBD1 (5 bases). The V gene lost 0 bases and the J gene lost 4 bases, with 16 bases spanning the gap. The CDR3 is made up of 16 amino acids. Germline CDR1 and CDR2: ENHRY and SYGVKD. The chain's CDR3 is CAISESGQGYRYEQYF. The CDR3 DNA sequence: TGTGCCATCAGTGAGTCGGGGCAGGGATATCGGTACGAGCAGTACTTC.

The chain couples TRBV6-5 to TRBJ2-7, with TRBD1 matching 9 bases. This CDR3 is 14 amino acids long. Germline assignment: CDR1 MNHEY and CDR2 SVGAGI. V trimming: 4 bases; J trimming: 1 base; junction bases outside the gene matches: 2. The DNA of the CDR3 is TGTGCCAGCAGTTCCGGGACAGGGTCCTACGAGCAGTACTTC. This codes for CASSSGTGSYEQYF.

This CDR3 reads CASSYRDRGETQYF. In DNA form, the CDR3 reads TGTGCCAGCAGCTACAGGGACAGGGGGGAGACCCAGTACTTC. The chain employs TRBV5-4 and TRBJ2-5; 11 positions agree with TRBD1. Germline CDR1 is SGHNT and CDR2 is YYREEE (reference sequence). The CDR3 contains 14 residues. The V gene end was trimmed by 3 bases and the J gene end by 5 bases; junction bases not matched to a gene: 3.

J is TRBJ2-6 and V is TRBV7-6, with D unclear. The CDR3 runs to 15 residues. V lost 1 base and J 4 bases, leaving 8 bases between the germline ends. CDR1 SGHVS and CDR2 FNYEAQ come from the germline V gene. CDR3: CASSLGGQGANVLTF. DNA for the CDR3: TGTGCCAGCAGCTTAGGTGGGCAGGGGGCCAACGTCCTGACTTTC.

This clone occurred once. The V call is TRBV25-1, the J call TRBJ2-4; maybe TRBD2 (5 bases). This CDR3 spans 13 amino acids. The V end lost 8 bases, the J end lost 3 bases, and 11 bases lay between the germline ends. The V gene's germline CDR1 is MGHDK and CDR2 SYGVNS. In nucleotides, the CDR3 is TGTGCCAGCTTAGTCCGGGGCAAAAACATTCAGTACTTC. Encoded protein: CASLVRGKNIQYF.

The gene calls are TRBV7-6 and TRBJ2-7; no reliable D call. CDR1 is SGHVS and CDR2 is FNYEAQ in the germline V gene. The CDR3 runs 13 residues. V was clipped by 1 base and J by 2 bases, with 6 bases between them. The CDR3 DNA sequence: TGTGCCAGCAGCTTAGGCAGGACCTACGAGCAGTACTTC. Translated, it gives CASSLGRTYEQYF.

This clone was observed a handful of times. The V call is TRBV6-1, the J call TRBJ1-5; tentatively, D is TRBD1 (6 bases). Germline-derived CDR1 and CDR2 are MNHNS and SASEGT. The germline V and J ends were trimmed by 6 bases and 7 bases, with 7 bases remaining between them. This CDR3 is 11 amino acids long. CDR3 bases: TGTGCCAGCAGGGACAGCCAGCCCCAGCATTTT. Its translation is CASRDSQPQHF.

In this sample, this clone turned up once. The genes are TRBV18 and TRBJ2-1; D is unresolved. Deletions cut 6 bases from V and 7 bases from J, with 10 bases between. The CDR3 runs 12 residues. Germline V gene lookup returns CDR1 KGHSH and CDR2 LQKENI. The CDR3 bases are TGTGCCAGCTCCCCGCAGTCAAATGAGCAGTTCTTC. Its translation is CASSPQSNEQFF.

The chain is built from TRBV11-2 and TRBJ2-7; 8 bases are shared with TRBD2. CDR3 length equals 13 residues. Trimming at V came to 3 bases and at J to 6 bases, leaving 4 bases not matched to a gene. CDR1 and CDR2 (germline): SGHAT, FQNNGV. CDR3 bases: TGTGCCAGCAGCTTTATTCGGGAGGGCGAGCAGTACTTC. Residues: CASSFIREGEQYF.

The count of this clone is one. In DNA, the CDR3 is TGTGCCAGTAGTATTCTTACTACAGATACGCAGTATTTT. Protein: CASSILTTDTQYF. V usage is TRBV19 and J usage is TRBJ2-3, with D uncertain. Trimming stripped 3 bases from V and 3 bases from J, with 7 bases between. Germline V gene data show CDR1 as LNHDA and CDR2 as SQIVND (reference sequence). The CDR3 totals 13 residues.